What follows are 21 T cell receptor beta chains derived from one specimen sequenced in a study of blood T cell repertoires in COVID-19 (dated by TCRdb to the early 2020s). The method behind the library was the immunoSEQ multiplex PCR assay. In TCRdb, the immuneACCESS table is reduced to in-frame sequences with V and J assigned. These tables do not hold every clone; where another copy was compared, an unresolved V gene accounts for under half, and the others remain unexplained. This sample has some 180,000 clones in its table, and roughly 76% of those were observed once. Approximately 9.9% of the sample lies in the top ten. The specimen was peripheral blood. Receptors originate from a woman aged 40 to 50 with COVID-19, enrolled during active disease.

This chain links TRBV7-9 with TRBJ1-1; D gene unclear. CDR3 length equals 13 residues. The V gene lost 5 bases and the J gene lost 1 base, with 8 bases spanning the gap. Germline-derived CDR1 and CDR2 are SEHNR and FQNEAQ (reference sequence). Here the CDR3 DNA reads TGTGCCAGCAGCCAACGGGGGAACACTGAAGCTTTCTTT. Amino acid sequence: CASSQRGNTEAFF.

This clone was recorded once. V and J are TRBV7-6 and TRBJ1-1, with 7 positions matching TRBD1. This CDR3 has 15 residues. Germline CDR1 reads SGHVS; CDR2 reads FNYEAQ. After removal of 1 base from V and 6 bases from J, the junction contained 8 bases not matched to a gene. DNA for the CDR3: TGTGCCAGCAGCTTAGAAGGGGGCAGGGACCCTGAAGCTTTCTTT. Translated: CASSLEGGRDPEAFF.

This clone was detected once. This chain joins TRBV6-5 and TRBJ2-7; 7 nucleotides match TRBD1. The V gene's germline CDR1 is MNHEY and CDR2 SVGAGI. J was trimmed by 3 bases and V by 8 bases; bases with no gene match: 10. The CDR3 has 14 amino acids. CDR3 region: CASSLGQQIYEQYV. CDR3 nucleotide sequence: TGTGCCAGCTCTTTGGGACAGCAGATCTACGAGCAGTACGTC.

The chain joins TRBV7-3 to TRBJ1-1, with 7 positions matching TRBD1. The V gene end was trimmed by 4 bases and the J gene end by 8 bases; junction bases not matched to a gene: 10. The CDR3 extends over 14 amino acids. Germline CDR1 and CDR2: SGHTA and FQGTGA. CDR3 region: CASSSRPTGTEAFF. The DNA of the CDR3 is TGTGCCAGCAGCTCCAGACCGACAGGGACCGAAGCTTTCTTT.

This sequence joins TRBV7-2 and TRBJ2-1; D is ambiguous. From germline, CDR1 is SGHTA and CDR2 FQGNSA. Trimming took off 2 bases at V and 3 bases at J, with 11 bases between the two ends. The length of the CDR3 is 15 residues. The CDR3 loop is CASSLSAAGYNEQFF. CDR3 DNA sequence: TGTGCCAGCAGCTTATCGGCCGCAGGCTACAATGAGCAGTTCTTC.

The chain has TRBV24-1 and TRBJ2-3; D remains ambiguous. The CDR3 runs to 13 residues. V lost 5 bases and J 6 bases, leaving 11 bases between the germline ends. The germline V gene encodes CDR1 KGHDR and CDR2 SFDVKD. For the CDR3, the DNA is TGTGCCACCAGTGTCGGCCCAGCGGATACGCAGTATTTT. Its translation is CATSVGPADTQYF.

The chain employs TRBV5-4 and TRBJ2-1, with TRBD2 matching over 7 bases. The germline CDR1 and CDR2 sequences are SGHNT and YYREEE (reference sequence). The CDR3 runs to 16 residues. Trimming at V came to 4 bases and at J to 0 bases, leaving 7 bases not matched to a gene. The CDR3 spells CASSPKLAASYNEQFF. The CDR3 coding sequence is TGTGCCAGCAGCCCAAAGCTAGCGGCCTCCTACAATGAGCAGTTCTTC.

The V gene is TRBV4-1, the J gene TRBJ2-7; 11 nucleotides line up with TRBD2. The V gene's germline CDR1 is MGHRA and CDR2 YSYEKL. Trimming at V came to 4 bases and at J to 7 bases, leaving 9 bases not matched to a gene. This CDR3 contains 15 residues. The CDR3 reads CASSRASGRNWEQYF. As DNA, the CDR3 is TGCGCCAGCAGCCGAGCTAGCGGGAGGAACTGGGAGCAGTACTTC.

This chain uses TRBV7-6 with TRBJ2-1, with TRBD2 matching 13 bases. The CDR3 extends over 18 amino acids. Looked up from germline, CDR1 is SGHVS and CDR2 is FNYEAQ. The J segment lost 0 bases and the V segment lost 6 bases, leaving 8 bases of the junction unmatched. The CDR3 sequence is CASRRGLAGTNSYNEQFF. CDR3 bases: TGTGCCAGCAGAAGGGGACTAGCGGGGACAAACTCCTACAATGAGCAGTTCTTC.

CDR3 amino acids: CSVLGSGAEAFF. In DNA form, the CDR3 reads TGCAGCGTCCTGGGGAGTGGCGCTGAAGCTTTCTTT. The rearrangement uses TRBV29-1 and TRBJ1-1; D uncertain. The CDR3 runs 12 residues. V was pared by 6 bases and J by 6 bases, with 14 bases between. Looked up from germline, CDR1 is SQVTM and CDR2 is ANQGSEA.

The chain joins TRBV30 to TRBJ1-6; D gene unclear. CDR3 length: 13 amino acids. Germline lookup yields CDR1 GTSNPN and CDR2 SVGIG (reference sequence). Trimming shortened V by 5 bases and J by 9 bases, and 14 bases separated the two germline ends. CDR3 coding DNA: TGTGCCTGGGTACCGGGATGGAGTTCACCCCTCCACTTT. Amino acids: CAWVPGWSSPLHF.

The CDR3, as DNA: TGCGCCAGCAGCCAAGATCAGACAGCCCCCTACGAGCAGTACTTC. This gives the protein CASSQDQTAPYEQYF. The V and J genes are TRBV4-1 and TRBJ2-7; D possibly corresponds to TRBD1 (5 bases). CDR1 MGHRA and CDR2 YSYEKL come from the germline V gene. The CDR3 is 15 residues long. The germline V and J ends were trimmed by 0 bases and 2 bases, with 11 bases remaining between them.

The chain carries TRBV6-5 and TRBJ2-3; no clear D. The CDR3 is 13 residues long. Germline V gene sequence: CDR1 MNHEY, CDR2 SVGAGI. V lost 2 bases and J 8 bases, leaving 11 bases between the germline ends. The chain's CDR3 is CASSYKRVGTQYF. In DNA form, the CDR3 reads TGTGCCAGCAGTTACAAACGGGTTGGTACGCAGTATTTT.

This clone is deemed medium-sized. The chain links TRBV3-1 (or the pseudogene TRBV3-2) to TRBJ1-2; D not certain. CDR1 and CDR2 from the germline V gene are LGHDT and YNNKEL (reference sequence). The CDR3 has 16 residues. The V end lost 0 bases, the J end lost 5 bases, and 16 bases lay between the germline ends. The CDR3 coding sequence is TGTGCCAGCAGCCAAGATCTGCGCCGGCCGGGGTATGGCTACACCTTC. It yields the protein CASSQDLRRPGYGYTF.

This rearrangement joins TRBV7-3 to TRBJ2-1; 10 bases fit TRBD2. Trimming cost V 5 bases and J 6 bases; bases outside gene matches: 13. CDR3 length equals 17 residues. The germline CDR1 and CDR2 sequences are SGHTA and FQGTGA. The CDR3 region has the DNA TGTGCCAGCAGCCCGAGAGGGAGCGGGAGGGCGGGCAATGAGCAGTTCTTC. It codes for CASSPRGSGRAGNEQFF.

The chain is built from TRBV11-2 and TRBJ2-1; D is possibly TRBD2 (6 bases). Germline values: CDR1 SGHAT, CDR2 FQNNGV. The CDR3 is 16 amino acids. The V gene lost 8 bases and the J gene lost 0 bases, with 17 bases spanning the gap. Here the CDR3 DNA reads TGTGCCAGCGGAGCACCTGGGGGGAGCTCCTACAATGAGCAGTTCTTC. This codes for CASGAPGGSSYNEQFF.

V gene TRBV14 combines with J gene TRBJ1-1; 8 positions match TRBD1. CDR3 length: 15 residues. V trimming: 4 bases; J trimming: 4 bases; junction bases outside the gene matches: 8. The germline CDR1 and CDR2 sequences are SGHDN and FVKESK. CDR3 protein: CASSPRTGLGTEAFF. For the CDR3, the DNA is TGTGCCAGCAGCCCGCGGACAGGGTTGGGCACTGAAGCTTTCTTT.

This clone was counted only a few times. CDR3 sequence: CASSLMTGFTEAFF. CDR3 nucleotide sequence: TGTGCCAGCAGCTTAATGACAGGGTTCACTGAAGCTTTCTTT. The chain has TRBV7-9 and TRBJ1-1; TRBD1 agrees at 7 bases. The CDR3 runs 14 residues. V was clipped by 2 bases and J by 4 bases; unmatched bases: 4. Germline CDR1 is SEHNR and CDR2 is FQNEAQ (reference sequence).

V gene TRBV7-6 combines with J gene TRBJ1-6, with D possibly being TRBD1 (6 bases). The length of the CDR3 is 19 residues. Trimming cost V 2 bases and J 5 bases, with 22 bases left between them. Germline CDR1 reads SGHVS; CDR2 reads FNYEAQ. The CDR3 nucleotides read TGTGCCAGCAGCTTACGCCCCCCAAGTACGGGACAAAATAATTCACCCCTCCACTTT. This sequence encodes CASSLRPPSTGQNNSPLHF.

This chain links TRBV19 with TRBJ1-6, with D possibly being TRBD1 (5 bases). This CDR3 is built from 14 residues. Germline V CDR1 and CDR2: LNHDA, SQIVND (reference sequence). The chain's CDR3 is CASGTYAENSPLHF. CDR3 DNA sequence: TGTGCATCGGGGACTTACGCGGAGAATTCACCCCTCCACTTT.

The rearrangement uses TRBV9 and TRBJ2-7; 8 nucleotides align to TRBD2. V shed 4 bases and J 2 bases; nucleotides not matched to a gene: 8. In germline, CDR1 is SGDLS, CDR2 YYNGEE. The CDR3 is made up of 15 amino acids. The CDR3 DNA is TGTGCCAGCAGCCCAGATACTAGCGGTACCTACGAGCAGTACTTC. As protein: CASSPDTSGTYEQYF.